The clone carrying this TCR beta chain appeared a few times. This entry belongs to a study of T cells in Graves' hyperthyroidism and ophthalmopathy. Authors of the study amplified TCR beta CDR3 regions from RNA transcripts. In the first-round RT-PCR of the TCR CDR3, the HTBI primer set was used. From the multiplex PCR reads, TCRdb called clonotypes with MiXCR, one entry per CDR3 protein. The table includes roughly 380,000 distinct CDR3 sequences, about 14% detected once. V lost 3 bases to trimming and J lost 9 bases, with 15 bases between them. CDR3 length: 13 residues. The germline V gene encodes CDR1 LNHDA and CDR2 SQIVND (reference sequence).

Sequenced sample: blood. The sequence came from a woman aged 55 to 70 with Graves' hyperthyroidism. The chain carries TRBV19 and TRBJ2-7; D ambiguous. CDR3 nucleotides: TGTGCCAGTAGTATGGGCTCGACTTCGGCGCAGTACTTC. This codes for CASSMGSTSAQYF.